This T cell receptor beta chain was observed in a study of T cells after yellow fever vaccination. Study as a whole: Preparation of the low-cell-number fractions used SMART-Seq v4 Ultra Low Input. Study findings and constraints: The secondary response was weaker, and its peak arrived faster, on day 5 versus 15.

V gave up 1 base and J gave up 5 bases, with 14 bases separating them. There are 15 residues in the CDR3. The germline gives CDR1 SGHRS, CDR2 YFSETQ. This clonotype was detected ten times or more. Antigen unknown. A universal primer site and UMIs were added as TCR cDNA was made by 5'RACE template switching. TCRdb called the 5' RACE reads again in MiXCR, with one record for every CDR3 protein. The repertoire holds 200,000 or so distinct CDR3 sequences, 6.5% to 7.5% seen once, with 1% to 1.2% in the top ten. The clonotype comes from a man under 40 who received the YFV17D yellow fever vaccine. The chain is built from TRBV5-1 and TRBJ2-3; tentative D call: TRBD1 (5 bases). This specimen consisted of CD4+ T cells sorted from PBMCs, obtained on the day of the yellow fever booster vaccination. This CDR3 reads CASSLMTAPRDTQYF. The CDR3 DNA follows: TGCGCCAGCAGCTTGATGACAGCACCCAGAGATACGCAGTATTTT.